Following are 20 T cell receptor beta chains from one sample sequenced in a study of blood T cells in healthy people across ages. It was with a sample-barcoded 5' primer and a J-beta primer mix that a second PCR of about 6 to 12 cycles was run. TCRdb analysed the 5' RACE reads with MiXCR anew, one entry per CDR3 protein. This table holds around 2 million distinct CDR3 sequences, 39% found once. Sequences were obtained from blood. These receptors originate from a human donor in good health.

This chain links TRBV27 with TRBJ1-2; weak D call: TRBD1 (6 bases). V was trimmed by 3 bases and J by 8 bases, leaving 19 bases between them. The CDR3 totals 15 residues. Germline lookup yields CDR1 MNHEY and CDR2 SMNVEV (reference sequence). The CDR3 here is CASSFRGGLREGYTF. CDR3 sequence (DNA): TGTGCCAGCAGTTTTAGAGGGGGACTTCGGGAGGGCTACACCTTC.

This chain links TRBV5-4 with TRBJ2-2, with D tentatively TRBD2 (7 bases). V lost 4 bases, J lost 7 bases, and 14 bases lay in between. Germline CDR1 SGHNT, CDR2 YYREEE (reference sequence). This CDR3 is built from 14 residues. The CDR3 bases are TGTGCCAGCAGCATCGGGGGGCGGGGCGGGGAGCTGTTTTTT. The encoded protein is CASSIGGRGGELFF. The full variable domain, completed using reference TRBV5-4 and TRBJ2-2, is ETGVTQSPTHLIKTRGQQVTLRCSSQSGHNTVSWYQQALGQGPQFIFQYYREEENGRGNFPPRFSGLQFPNYSSELNVNALELDDSALYLCASSIGGRGGELFFGEGSRLTVL.

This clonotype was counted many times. The CDR3 reads CASSPERPSTDTQYF. CDR3 nucleotide sequence: TGCGCCAGCAGCCCAGAGCGGCCTAGCACAGATACGCAGTATTTT. This chain links TRBV5-1 with TRBJ2-3, with a weak D call TRBD2 (5 bases). Germline V gene data show CDR1 as SGHRS and CDR2 as YFSETQ. CDR3 size: 15 residues. Trimming stripped 4 bases from V and 0 bases from J, with 12 bases between.

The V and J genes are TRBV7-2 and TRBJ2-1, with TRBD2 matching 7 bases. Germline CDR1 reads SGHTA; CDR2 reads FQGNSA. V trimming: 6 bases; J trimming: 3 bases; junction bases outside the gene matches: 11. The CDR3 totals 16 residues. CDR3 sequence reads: CASRGDSGSIYNEQFF. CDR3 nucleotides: TGTGCCAGCAGAGGCGATAGCGGGTCGATCTACAATGAGCAGTTCTTC.

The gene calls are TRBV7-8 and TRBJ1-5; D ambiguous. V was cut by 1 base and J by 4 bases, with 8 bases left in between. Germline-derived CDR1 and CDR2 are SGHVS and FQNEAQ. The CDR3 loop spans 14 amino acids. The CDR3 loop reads CASSLEVRNQPQHF. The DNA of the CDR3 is TGTGCCAGCAGCTTAGAAGTGCGAAATCAGCCCCAGCATTTT.

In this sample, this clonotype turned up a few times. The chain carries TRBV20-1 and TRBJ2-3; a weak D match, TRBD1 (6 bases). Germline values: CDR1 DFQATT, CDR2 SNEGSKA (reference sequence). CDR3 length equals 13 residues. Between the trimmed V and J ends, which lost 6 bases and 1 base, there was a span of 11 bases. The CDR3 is CSAEQGGTDTQYF. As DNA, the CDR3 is TGCAGTGCGGAACAGGGTGGCACAGATACGCAGTATTTT.

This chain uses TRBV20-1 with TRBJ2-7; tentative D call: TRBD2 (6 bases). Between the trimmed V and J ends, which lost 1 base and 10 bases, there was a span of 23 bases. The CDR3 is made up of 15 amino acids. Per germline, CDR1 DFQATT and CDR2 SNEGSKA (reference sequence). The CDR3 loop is CSARAEVAERRGQYF. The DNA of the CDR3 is TGCAGTGCTAGAGCCGAAGTAGCGGAGCGCCGTGGACAGTACTTC.

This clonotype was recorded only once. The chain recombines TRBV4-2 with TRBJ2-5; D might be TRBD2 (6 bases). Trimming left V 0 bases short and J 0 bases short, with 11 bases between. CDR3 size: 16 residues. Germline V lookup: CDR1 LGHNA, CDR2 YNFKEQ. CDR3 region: CASSQDPLANQETQYF. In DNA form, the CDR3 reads TGTGCCAGCAGCCAAGATCCCCTAGCGAACCAAGAGACCCAGTACTTC.

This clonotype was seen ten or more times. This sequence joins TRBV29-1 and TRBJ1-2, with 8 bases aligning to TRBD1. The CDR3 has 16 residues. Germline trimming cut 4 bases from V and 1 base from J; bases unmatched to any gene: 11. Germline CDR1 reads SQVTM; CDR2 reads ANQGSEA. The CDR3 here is CSVGGATGQVNYGYTF. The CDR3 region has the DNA TGCAGCGTTGGGGGGGCGACGGGACAGGTTAACTATGGCTACACCTTC. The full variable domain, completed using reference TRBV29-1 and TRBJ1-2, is SAVISQKPSRDICQRGTSLTIQCQVDSQVTMMFWYRQQPGQSLTLIATANQGSEATYESGFVIDKFPISRPNLTFSTLTVSNMSPEDSSIYLCSVGGATGQVNYGYTFGSGTRLTVV.

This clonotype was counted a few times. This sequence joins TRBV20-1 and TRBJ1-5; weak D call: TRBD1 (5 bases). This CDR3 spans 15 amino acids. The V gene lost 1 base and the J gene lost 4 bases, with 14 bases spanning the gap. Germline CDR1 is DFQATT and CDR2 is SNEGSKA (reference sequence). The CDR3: CSARVGVQVNQPQHF. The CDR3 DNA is TGCAGTGCTAGAGTCGGGGTACAGGTAAATCAGCCCCAGCATTTT.

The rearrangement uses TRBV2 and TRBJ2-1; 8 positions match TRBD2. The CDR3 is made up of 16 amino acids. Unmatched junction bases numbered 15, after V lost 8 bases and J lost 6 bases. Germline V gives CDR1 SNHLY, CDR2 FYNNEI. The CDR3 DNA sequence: TGTGCCAGCTCCACTGGGGAGCGGGGGTACTTCAATGAGCAGTTCTTC. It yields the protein CASSTGERGYFNEQFF.

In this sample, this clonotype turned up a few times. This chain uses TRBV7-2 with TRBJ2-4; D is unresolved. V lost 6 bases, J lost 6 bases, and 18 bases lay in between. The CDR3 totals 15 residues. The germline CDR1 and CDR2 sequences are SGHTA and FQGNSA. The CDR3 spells CASSPRRSGGNIQYF. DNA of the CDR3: TGTGCCAGCAGTCCCCGCCGGTCAGGCGGAAACATTCAGTACTTC.

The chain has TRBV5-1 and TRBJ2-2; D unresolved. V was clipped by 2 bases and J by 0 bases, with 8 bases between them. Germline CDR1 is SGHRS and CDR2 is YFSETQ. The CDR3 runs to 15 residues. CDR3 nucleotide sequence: TGCGCCAGCAGCTTAGGTAGCTCGAACACCGGGGAGCTGTTTTTT. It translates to CASSLGSSNTGELFF.

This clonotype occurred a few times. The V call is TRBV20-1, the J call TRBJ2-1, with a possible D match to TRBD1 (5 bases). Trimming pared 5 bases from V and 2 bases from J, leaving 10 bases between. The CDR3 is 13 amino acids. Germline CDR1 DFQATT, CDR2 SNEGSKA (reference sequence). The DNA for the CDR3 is TGCAGTGCTCCGACAGAGCCCTACAATGAGCAGTTCTTC. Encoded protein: CSAPTEPYNEQFF.

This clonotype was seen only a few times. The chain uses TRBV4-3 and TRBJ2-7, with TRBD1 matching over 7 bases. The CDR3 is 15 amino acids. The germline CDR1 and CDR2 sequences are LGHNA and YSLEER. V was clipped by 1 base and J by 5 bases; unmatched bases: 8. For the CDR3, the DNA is TGCGCCAGCAGCCAAGGACAGGGACGTGTTGACGAGCAGTACTTC. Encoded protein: CASSQGQGRVDEQYF.

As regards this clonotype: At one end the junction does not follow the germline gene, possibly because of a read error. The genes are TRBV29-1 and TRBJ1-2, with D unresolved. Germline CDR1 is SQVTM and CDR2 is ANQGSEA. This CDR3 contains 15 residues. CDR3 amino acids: CSALGGDGANCGYTF. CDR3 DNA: TGCAGCGCCCTGGGTGGGGATGGAGCTAACTGTGGCTACACCTTC.

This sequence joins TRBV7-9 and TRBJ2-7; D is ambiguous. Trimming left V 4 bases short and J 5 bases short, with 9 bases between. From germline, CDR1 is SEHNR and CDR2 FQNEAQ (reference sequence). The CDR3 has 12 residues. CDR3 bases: TGTGCCAGCAGCTCGGACCAGAACGAGCAGTACTTC. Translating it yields CASSSDQNEQYF.

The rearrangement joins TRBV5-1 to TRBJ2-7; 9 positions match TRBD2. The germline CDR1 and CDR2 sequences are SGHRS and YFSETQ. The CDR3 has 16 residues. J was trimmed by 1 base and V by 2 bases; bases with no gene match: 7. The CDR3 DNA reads TGCGCCAGCAGCTTCACGGTAGCGGGGGAATCCTACGAGCAGTACTTC. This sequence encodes CASSFTVAGESYEQYF.

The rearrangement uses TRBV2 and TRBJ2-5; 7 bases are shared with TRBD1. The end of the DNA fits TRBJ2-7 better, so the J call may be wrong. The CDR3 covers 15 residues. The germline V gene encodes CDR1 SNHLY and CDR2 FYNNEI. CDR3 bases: TGTGCCAGCTGCTACCCGGACAGGACTCCCTACGAGCAGTACTTC. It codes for CASCYPDRTPYEQYF.

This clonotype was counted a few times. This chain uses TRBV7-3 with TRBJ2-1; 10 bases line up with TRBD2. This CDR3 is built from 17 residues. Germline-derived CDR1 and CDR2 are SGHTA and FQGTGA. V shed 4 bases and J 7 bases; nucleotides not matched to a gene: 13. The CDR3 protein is CASSSFLAGGSENEQFF. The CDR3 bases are TGTGCCAGCAGCTCATTCTTAGCGGGGGGATCTGAGAATGAGCAGTTCTTC.